This entry features one TCR beta chain sequence. The sample is drawn from a study of shared T cell receptors in the human thymus. Losses at the gene ends were 2 bases for V and 4 bases for J; bases not matched to a gene: 6. The CDR3 length is 16 residues. Germline lookup yields CDR1 LGHNT and CDR2 FRNRAP. TCRdb's table, derived via immunoSEQ multiplex PCR, lists solely in-frame clones and lacks some. The table records some 760,000 clones, over 75% of them present only once. The same data also contributed to another study, on human thymus T cells. This second study notes: It was healthy Finnish infants having corrective surgery for congenital heart defects who were the donors. Thymic and blood repertoires appeared to display a bias in their usage of V and J genes. Related research reported highly overlapping thymic repertoires among unrelated individuals.

V usage is TRBV12-5 and J usage is TRBJ2-2; 8 bases are shared with TRBD1. Sequencing used thymocytes. This sequence was found in a girl in the first two years of life with a congenital heart defect. The CDR3 is CASGLTKDRATGELFF. CDR3 in DNA: TGTGCTAGTGGTTTGACAAAGGACAGGGCCACCGGGGAGCTGTTTTTT.